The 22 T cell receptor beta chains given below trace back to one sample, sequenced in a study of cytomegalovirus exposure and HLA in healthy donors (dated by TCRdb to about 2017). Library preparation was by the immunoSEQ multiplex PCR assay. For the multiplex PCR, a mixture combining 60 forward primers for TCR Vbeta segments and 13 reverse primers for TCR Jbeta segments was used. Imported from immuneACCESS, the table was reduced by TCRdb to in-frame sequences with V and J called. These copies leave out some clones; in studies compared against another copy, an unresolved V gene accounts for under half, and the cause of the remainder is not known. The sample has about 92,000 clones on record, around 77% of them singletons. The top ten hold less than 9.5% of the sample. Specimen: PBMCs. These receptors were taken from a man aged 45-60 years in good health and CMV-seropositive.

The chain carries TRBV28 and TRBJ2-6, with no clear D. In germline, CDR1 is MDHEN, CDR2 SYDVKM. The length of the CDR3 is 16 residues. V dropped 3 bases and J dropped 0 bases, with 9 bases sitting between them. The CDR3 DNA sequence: TGTGCCAGCAGTTTCCCTCGGAGCTCTGGGGCCAACGTCCTGACTTTC. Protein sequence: CASSFPRSSGANVLTF.

CDR3 protein: CRQGASNQPQHF. Here the CDR3 DNA reads TGTAGACAGGGGGCCAGCAATCAGCCCCAGCATTTT. V is TRBV7-9 and J is TRBJ1-5; the match to TRBD1 covers 10 bases. Germline V lookup: CDR1 SEHNR, CDR2 FQNEAQ (reference sequence). CDR3 size: 12 residues.

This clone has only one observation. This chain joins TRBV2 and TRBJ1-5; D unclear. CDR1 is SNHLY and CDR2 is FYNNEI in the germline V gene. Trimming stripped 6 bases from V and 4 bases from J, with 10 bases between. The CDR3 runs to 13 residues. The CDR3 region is CASRRASNQPQHF. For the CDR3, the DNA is TGTGCCAGCAGGCGCGCCTCAAATCAGCCCCAGCATTTT.

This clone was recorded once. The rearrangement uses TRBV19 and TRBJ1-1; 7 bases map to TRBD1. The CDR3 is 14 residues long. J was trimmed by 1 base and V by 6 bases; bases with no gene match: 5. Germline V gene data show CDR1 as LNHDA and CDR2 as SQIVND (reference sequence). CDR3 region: CASRTQGGNTEAFF. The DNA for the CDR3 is TGTGCCAGTAGGACTCAGGGGGGGAACACTGAAGCTTTCTTT.

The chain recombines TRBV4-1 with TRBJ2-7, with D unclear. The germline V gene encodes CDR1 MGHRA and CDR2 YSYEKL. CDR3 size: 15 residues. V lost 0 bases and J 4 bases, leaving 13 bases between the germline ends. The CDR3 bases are TGCGCCAGCAGCCAAGATTCGCAGGTAGTATACGAGCAGTACTTC. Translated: CASSQDSQVVYEQYF.

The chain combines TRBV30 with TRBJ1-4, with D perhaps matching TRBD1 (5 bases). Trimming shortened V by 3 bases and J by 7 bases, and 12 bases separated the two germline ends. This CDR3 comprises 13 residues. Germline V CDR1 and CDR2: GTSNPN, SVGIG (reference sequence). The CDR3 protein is CAWSSGPFEKLFF. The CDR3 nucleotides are TGTGCCTGGAGCTCAGGGCCTTTTGAAAAACTGTTTTTT.

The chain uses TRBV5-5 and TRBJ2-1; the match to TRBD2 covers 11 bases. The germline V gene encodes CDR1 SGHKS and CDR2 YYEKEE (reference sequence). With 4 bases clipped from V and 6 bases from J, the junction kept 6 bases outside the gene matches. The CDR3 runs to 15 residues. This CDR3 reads CASSTLAGGVNEQFF. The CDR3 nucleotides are TGTGCCAGCAGCACTCTAGCGGGGGGCGTCAATGAGCAGTTCTTC.

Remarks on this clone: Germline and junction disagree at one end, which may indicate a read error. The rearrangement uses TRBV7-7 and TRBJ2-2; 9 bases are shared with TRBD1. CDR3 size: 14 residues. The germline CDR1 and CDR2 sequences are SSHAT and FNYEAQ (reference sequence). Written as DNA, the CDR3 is TGTGCTAGCAGCCTTGGGACAGGGACCGGGGAGCTGTTTTTT. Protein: CASSLGTGTGELFF.

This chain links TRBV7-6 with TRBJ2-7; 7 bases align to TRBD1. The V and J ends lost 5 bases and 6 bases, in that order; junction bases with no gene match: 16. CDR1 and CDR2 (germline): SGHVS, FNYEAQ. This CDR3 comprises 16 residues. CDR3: CASSPNTGESWGEQYF. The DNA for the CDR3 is TGTGCCAGCAGCCCCAATACAGGGGAGTCTTGGGGCGAGCAGTACTTC.

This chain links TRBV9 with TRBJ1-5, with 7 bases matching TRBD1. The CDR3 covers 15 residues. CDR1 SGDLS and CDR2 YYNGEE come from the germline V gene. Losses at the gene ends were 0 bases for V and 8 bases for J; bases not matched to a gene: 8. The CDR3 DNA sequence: TGTGCCAGCAGCGTAGGAGGTCAGGGGGTGAAGCCCCAGCATTTT. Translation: CASSVGGQGVKPQHF.

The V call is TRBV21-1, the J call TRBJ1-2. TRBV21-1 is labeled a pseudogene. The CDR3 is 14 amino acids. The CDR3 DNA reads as TGTGCCAGCAGCAAAGAGCCTCTAGCGAATGGCTACACCTTC. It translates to CASSKEPLANGYTF.

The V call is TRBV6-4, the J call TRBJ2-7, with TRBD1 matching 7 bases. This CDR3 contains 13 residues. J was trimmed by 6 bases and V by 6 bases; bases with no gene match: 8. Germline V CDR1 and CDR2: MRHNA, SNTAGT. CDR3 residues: CASSRKTGSEQYF. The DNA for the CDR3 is TGTGCCAGCAGCCGTAAGACAGGGAGCGAGCAGTACTTC.

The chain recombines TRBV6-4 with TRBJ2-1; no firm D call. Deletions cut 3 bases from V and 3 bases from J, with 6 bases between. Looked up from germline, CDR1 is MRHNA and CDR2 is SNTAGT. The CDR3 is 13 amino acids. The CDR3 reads CASSEGGYNEQFF. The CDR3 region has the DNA TGTGCCAGCAGTGAAGGCGGCTACAATGAGCAGTTCTTC.

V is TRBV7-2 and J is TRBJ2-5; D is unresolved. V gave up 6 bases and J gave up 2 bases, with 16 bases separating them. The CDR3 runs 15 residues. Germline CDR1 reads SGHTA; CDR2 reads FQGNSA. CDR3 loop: CASRRGISEQETQYF. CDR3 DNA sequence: TGTGCCAGCAGACGAGGTATTTCAGAGCAAGAGACCCAGTACTTC.

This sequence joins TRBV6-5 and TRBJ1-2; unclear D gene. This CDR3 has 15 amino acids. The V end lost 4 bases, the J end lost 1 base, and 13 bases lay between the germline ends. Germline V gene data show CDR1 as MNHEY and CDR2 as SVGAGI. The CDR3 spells CASSLYSFGNYGYTF. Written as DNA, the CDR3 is TGTGCCAGCAGTTTGTACAGTTTCGGTAACTATGGCTACACCTTC.

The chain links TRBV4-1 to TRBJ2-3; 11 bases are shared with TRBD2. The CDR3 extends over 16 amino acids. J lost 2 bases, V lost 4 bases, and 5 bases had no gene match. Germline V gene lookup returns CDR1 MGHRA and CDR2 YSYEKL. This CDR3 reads CASSLGLAGTTDTQYF. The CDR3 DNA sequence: TGCGCCAGCAGCCTAGGACTAGCGGGTACCACAGATACGCAGTATTTT.

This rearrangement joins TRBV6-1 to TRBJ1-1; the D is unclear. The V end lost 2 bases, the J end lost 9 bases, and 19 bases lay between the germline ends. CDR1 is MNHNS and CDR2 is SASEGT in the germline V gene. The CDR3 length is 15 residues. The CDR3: CASSERSDHGGKAFF. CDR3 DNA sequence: TGTGCCAGCAGTGAAAGGTCGGATCATGGAGGGAAAGCTTTCTTT.

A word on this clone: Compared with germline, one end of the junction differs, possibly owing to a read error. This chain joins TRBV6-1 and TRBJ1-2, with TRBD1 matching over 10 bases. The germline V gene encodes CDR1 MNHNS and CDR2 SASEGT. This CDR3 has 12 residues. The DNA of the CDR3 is TGTGCCAGCAGTGAAGGGGGGACAGGGGCCGCCTTC. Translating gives CASSEGGTGAAF.

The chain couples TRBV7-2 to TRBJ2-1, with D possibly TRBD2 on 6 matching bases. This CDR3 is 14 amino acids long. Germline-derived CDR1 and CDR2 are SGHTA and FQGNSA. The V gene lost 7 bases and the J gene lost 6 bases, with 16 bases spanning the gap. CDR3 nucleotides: TGTGCCAGCACCCTTATCCCCGGGGGCAATGAGCAGTTCTTC. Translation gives CASTLIPGGNEQFF.

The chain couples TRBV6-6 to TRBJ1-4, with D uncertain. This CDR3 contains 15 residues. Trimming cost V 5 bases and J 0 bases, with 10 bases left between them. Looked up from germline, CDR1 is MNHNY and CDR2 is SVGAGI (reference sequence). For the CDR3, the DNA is TGTGCCAGCAGTCCCCCTCCCGCAACTAATGAAAAACTGTTTTTT. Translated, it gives CASSPPPATNEKLFF.

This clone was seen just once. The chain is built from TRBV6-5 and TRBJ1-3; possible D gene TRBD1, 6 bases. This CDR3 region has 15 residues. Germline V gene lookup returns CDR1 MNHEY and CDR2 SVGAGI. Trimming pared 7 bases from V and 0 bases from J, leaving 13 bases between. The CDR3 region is CASIRTADSGNTIYF. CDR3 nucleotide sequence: TGTGCCAGCATCCGGACAGCGGACTCTGGAAACACCATATATTTT.

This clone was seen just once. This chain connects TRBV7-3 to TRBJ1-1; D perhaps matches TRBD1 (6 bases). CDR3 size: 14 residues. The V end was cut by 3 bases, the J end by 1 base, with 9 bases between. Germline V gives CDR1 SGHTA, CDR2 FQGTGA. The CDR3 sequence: CASSFSDRNTEAFF. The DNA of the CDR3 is TGTGCCAGCAGCTTTTCGGACAGGAACACTGAAGCTTTCTTT.